The 29 T cell receptor beta chains below all came from one sample that was sequenced in a study of blood T cell repertoires in COVID-19. Assay: immunoSEQ multiplex PCR; the TCRdb copy retains only in-frame clones and omits some. Seen here are a few hundred thousand clones, roughly four fifths observed once, and the top ten hold over 4.5%. The sample consisted of PBMCs or T cells enriched from blood (not recorded which). The receptor source for this set is a woman in her 50s who had recovered from COVID-19.

This rearrangement joins TRBV2 to TRBJ1-3; the D gene is possibly TRBD1 (5 bases). The germline gives CDR1 SNHLY, CDR2 FYNNEI. The CDR3 sequence is 15 residues long. V lost 9 bases to trimming and J lost 1 base, with 16 bases between them. DNA of the CDR3: TGTGCCAGTCAAGGGGCCCTGGGGTCTGGAAACACCATATATTTT. Translation: CASQGALGSGNTIYF.

The V gene is TRBV2, the J gene TRBJ1-5; tentative D call: TRBD1 (5 bases). The CDR3 contains 13 residues. Per the germline V gene, CDR1 is SNHLY and CDR2 is FYNNEI. V was cut by 5 bases and J by 7 bases, with 12 bases left in between. This chain's CDR3 is CASSYQQEQPQHF. In nucleotides, the CDR3 is TGTGCCAGCAGTTATCAACAGGAACAGCCCCAGCATTTT.

In DNA, the CDR3 is TGCGCCAGCAGCCAAGATTGGGGACAGGCTCATAATTCACCCCTCCACTTT. It is translated as CASSQDWGQAHNSPLHF. J is TRBJ1-6 and V is TRBV4-3; TRBD1 agrees at 8 bases. V lost 0 bases and J lost 5; bases outside the gene matches: 6. The CDR3 is 17 amino acids. Germline V gene sequence: CDR1 LGHNA, CDR2 YSLEER.

The chain is built from TRBV30 and TRBJ1-6, with TRBD1 identical over 11 bases. CDR1 is GTSNPN and CDR2 is SVGIG in the germline V gene (reference sequence). This CDR3 spans 13 amino acids. J lost 7 bases, V lost 5 bases, and 1 base had no gene match. The CDR3 reads CAWGQGANSPLHF. The CDR3 region has the DNA TGTGCCTGGGGACAGGGGGCGAATTCACCCCTCCACTTT. Supplemented by reference TRBV30 and TRBJ1-6, the full variable domain reads SQTIHQWPATLVQPVGSPLSLECTVEGTSNPNLYWYRQAAGRGLQLLFYSVGIGQISSEVPQNLSASRPQDRQFILSSKKLLLSDSGFYLCAWGQGANSPLHFGNGTRLTVT.

V gene TRBV7-8 combines with J gene TRBJ2-7, with 9 bases identical to TRBD2. V lost 6 bases, J lost 4 bases, and 10 bases stayed unmatched. The CDR3 consists of 15 residues. Germline CDR1 and CDR2: SGHVS and FQNEAQ. The CDR3 bases are TGTGCCAGCAGTTTGAGGCGGGAGGGCCTTTACGAGCAGTACTTC. Protein sequence: CASSLRREGLYEQYF.

The V call is TRBV11-1, the J call TRBJ1-4; 8 bases are shared with TRBD1. Germline CDR1 reads SGHAT; CDR2 reads FQDESV (reference sequence). Trimming removed 5 bases from V and 7 bases from J; junction bases left unmatched: 6. The CDR3 covers 14 residues. The CDR3 DNA follows: TGTGCCAGCAGCGTGGACAGGGACCCTGAAAAACTGTTTTTT. Amino acid sequence: CASSVDRDPEKLFF.

V usage is TRBV4-1 and J usage is TRBJ2-3; D is unclear. V lost 0 bases to trimming and J lost 2 bases, with 15 bases between them. Germline CDR1 MGHRA, CDR2 YSYEKL. The CDR3 totals 17 residues. CDR3 nucleotides: TGCGCCAGCAGCCAAGATAGGCCAGGTTCCTCCACAGATACGCAGTATTTT. Its translation is CASSQDRPGSSTDTQYF.

This chain links TRBV5-1 with TRBJ2-5; TRBD1 matches 8 bases. V was clipped by 4 bases and J by 4 bases; unmatched bases: 12. The CDR3 has 16 residues. Germline values: CDR1 SGHRS, CDR2 YFSETQ. The CDR3 sequence is CASSLRDRLAGETQYF. CDR3 sequence (DNA): TGCGCCAGCAGCCTCAGGGACAGGCTGGCGGGAGAGACCCAGTACTTC.

CDR3 sequence: CASSLQGGLNTEAFF. In DNA form, the CDR3 reads TGTGCCAGCAGCTTACAGGGCGGCCTGAACACTGAAGCTTTCTTT. The V call is TRBV7-9, the J call TRBJ1-1; maybe TRBD1 (5 bases). Germline lookup yields CDR1 SEHNR and CDR2 FQNEAQ (reference sequence). The CDR3 consists of 15 residues. Between the trimmed V and J ends, which lost 2 bases and 0 bases, there was a span of 10 bases.

In this sample, this clone turned up once. The chain has TRBV6-2 or TRBV6-3 and TRBJ2-5; D unresolved. CDR1 and CDR2 (germline): MNHEY, SVGEGT. The CDR3 consists of 15 residues. Trimming took off 0 bases at V and 6 bases at J, with 14 bases between the two ends. Here the CDR3 reads CASSYSLRSQQTQYF. CDR3 bases: TGTGCCAGCAGTTACTCTCTTCGATCACAACAGACCCAGTACTTC.

Only a few counts were recorded for this clone. The V and J genes are TRBV10-3 and TRBJ1-2; 8 bases line up with TRBD1. With V trimmed by 7 bases and J by 6 bases, 7 bases remained unmatched. The CDR3 consists of 13 residues. Germline CDR1 reads ENHRY; CDR2 reads SYGVKD. The CDR3, as DNA: TGTGCCATCACCTCAGACAGGGGAGATGGCTACACCTTC. It codes for CAITSDRGDGYTF.

This clone was counted between two and nine times. V usage is TRBV10-3 and J usage is TRBJ2-1; 7 bases map to TRBD1. This CDR3 region has 11 residues. Germline trimming cut 7 bases from V and 8 bases from J; bases unmatched to any gene: 2. Germline assignment: CDR1 ENHRY and CDR2 SYGVKD. The CDR3 DNA reads as TGTGCCATCAACAGGGGACATGAGCAGTTCTTC. It is translated as CAINRGHEQFF.

The chain has TRBV5-4 and TRBJ1-2; 10 positions agree with TRBD1. Germline trimming cut 4 bases from V and 1 base from J; bases unmatched to any gene: 10. The CDR3 has 17 residues. CDR1 and CDR2 (germline): SGHNT, YYREEE (reference sequence). The CDR3 reads CASSGTGQGIFNYGYTF. The DNA of the CDR3 is TGTGCCAGCAGCGGGACGGGACAGGGGATTTTTAACTATGGCTACACCTTC.

The chain uses TRBV5-1 and TRBJ2-5; 13 nucleotides line up with TRBD2. Trimming at V came to 4 bases and at J to 2 bases, leaving 5 bases not matched to a gene. The CDR3 runs to 16 residues. Per germline, CDR1 SGHRS and CDR2 YFSETQ. The CDR3 sequence: CASSPGTSGVQETQYF. In DNA, the CDR3 is TGCGCCAGCAGCCCGGGGACTAGCGGGGTGCAAGAGACCCAGTACTTC.

The rearrangement uses TRBV11-2 and TRBJ1-1, with 9 bases identical to TRBD1. The germline CDR1 and CDR2 sequences are SGHAT and FQNNGV. With 4 bases clipped from V and 4 bases from J, the junction kept 4 bases outside the gene matches. The CDR3 totals 14 residues. This CDR3 reads CASSYTDRGTEAFF. CDR3 bases: TGTGCCAGCAGCTACACGGACAGGGGCACTGAAGCTTTCTTT. The complete variable domain, with remaining parts taken from reference TRBV11-2 and TRBJ1-1, reads EAGVAQSPRYKIIEKRQSVAFWCNPISGHATLYWYQQILGQGPKLLIQFQNNGVVDDSQLPKDRFSAERLKGVDSTLKIQPAKLEDSAVYLCASSYTDRGTEAFFGQGTRLTVV.

The chain is built from TRBV6-5 and TRBJ1-1, with unresolved D. V lost 0 bases and J 8 bases, leaving 13 bases between the germline ends. This CDR3 has 14 amino acids. Germline V gene lookup returns CDR1 MNHEY and CDR2 SVGAGI. CDR3 DNA sequence: TGTGCCAGCAGTTACTCGAAACTGGCCAGGGAAGCTTTCTTT. It translates to CASSYSKLAREAFF.

This sequence joins TRBV2 and TRBJ1-1; 10 bases align to TRBD1. The CDR3 spans 14 residues. Trimming took 6 bases from V and 1 from J; bases not matched to a gene: 2. The germline V gene has CDR1 SNHLY and CDR2 FYNNEI. The CDR3: CASSWTGGNTEAFF. For the CDR3, the DNA is TGTGCCAGCAGCTGGACAGGGGGGAACACTGAAGCTTTCTTT.

The J gene is TRBJ2-1, the V gene TRBV19; possible D gene TRBD2, 5 bases. V was clipped by 1 base and J by 0 bases, with 7 bases between them. This CDR3 has 15 residues. The germline V gene encodes CDR1 LNHDA and CDR2 SQIVND (reference sequence). DNA for the CDR3: TGTGCCAGTAGTATAGGTCTAGCCTCCTACAATGAGCAGTTCTTC. Encoded protein: CASSIGLASYNEQFF.

The rearrangement uses TRBV27 and TRBJ2-7; 7 bases line up with TRBD2. The CDR3 contains 15 residues. The junction had 8 bases not matched to a gene; V was cut back by 3 bases and J by 3 bases. Germline assignment: CDR1 MNHEY and CDR2 SMNVEV (reference sequence). CDR3 DNA sequence: TGTGCCAGCAGTTTGCATGGCGGGAGTAGCTACGAGCAGTACTTC. This translates into CASSLHGGSSYEQYF.

The chain recombines TRBV7-6 with TRBJ2-3; TRBD2 matches 8 bases. CDR1 and CDR2 from the germline V gene are SGHVS and FNYEAQ. Trimming cost V 4 bases and J 2 bases; bases outside gene matches: 5. The CDR3 has 15 amino acids. Here the CDR3 DNA reads TGTGCCAGCAGCTCCCAGCGGGAGAACACAGATACGCAGTATTTT. Amino acid sequence: CASSSQRENTDTQYF.

The table lists this clone with a few counts. This chain links TRBV7-9 with TRBJ1-4; 10 bases line up with TRBD1. The V segment lost 4 bases and the J segment 7 bases; nucleotides outside the gene matches: 9. This CDR3 has 16 residues. Germline loops: CDR1 SEHNR, CDR2 FQNEAQ (reference sequence). DNA for the CDR3: TGTGCCAGCAGCTCCACCAGGGGGACAGGGGTTGAAAAACTGTTTTTT. Amino acid sequence: CASSSTRGTGVEKLFF.

The V gene is TRBV5-4, the J gene TRBJ1-1; 8 bases agree with TRBD1. The length of the CDR3 is 14 residues. The junction had 13 bases not matched to a gene; V was cut back by 4 bases and J by 11 bases. The germline gives CDR1 SGHNT, CDR2 YYREEE (reference sequence). CDR3 sequence reads: CASSIPGQEVRAFF. In DNA form, the CDR3 reads TGTGCCAGCAGCATACCGGGACAGGAGGTCAGGGCTTTCTTT.

The chain carries TRBV19 and TRBJ2-1; the D gene is possibly TRBD1 (6 bases). The CDR3 contains 15 residues. V shed 3 bases and J shed 9 bases, with 18 bases lying between them. The germline V gene encodes CDR1 LNHDA and CDR2 SQIVND (reference sequence). Written as DNA, the CDR3 is TGTGCCAGTAGTATTCAGGGGATTTCTCGTGGTGAGCAGTTCTTC. Translation gives CASSIQGISRGEQFF.

J is TRBJ1-1 and V is TRBV4-3; D is unresolved. The CDR3 contains 15 residues. Trimming pared 3 bases from V and 3 bases from J, leaving 14 bases between. CDR1 and CDR2 from the germline V gene are LGHNA and YSLEER. CDR3 coding DNA: TGCGCCAGCAGCCAGGAAGTGGCCCGGGACACTGAAGCTTTCTTT. Amino acids: CASSQEVARDTEAFF.

V is TRBV6-5 and J is TRBJ1-1; D is uncertain. The CDR3 length is 15 residues. From germline, CDR1 is MNHEY and CDR2 SVGAGI. The V gene lost 6 bases and the J gene lost 1 base, with 15 bases spanning the gap. The DNA for the CDR3 is TGTGCCAGCAGCCCAAGTCGACCGGGGAACACTGAAGCTTTCTTT. Protein product: CASSPSRPGNTEAFF.

The chain links TRBV12-5 to TRBJ2-7, with D possibly TRBD1 on 5 matching bases. CDR1 is LGHNT and CDR2 is FRNRAP in the germline V gene. V lost 5 bases and J 6 bases, leaving 26 bases between the germline ends. This CDR3 spans 17 amino acids. CDR3 loop: CASGQSLNPRVACEQYF. The DNA of the CDR3 is TGTGCTAGTGGTCAGTCCCTTAACCCCAGGGTGGCCTGCGAGCAGTACTTC.

This clone was seen a few times. The rearrangement joins TRBV29-1 to TRBJ2-7; 10 bases line up with TRBD1. CDR1 is SQVTM and CDR2 is ANQGSEA in the germline V gene. There are 12 residues in the CDR3. Trimming at V came to 7 bases and at J to 6 bases, leaving 6 bases not matched to a gene. This CDR3 reads CSGSGTGVEQYF. The CDR3 DNA reads as TGCAGCGGGAGCGGGACAGGGGTCGAGCAGTACTTC.

The gene calls are TRBV3-1 (or the pseudogene TRBV3-2) and TRBJ2-7; 7 nucleotides agree with TRBD2. Germline values: CDR1 LGHDT, CDR2 YNNKEL (reference sequence). The CDR3 loop spans 17 amino acids. J was trimmed by 4 bases and V by 5 bases; bases with no gene match: 17. DNA for the CDR3: TGTGCCAGCAGCGACTTCACGAGCGGGAATTTAGTGTACGAGCAGTACTTC. The encoded protein is CASSDFTSGNLVYEQYF.

This chain uses TRBV13 with TRBJ2-2; 12 nucleotides line up with TRBD2. The germline CDR1 and CDR2 sequences are PRHDT and FYEKMQ (reference sequence). The CDR3 consists of 18 residues. With V trimmed by 5 bases and J by 0 bases, 7 bases remained unmatched. The CDR3 DNA follows: TGTGCCAGCAGCCCTAGACTAGCGGGAGTGGCGAACACCGGGGAGCTGTTTTTT. Amino acids: CASSPRLAGVANTGELFF.